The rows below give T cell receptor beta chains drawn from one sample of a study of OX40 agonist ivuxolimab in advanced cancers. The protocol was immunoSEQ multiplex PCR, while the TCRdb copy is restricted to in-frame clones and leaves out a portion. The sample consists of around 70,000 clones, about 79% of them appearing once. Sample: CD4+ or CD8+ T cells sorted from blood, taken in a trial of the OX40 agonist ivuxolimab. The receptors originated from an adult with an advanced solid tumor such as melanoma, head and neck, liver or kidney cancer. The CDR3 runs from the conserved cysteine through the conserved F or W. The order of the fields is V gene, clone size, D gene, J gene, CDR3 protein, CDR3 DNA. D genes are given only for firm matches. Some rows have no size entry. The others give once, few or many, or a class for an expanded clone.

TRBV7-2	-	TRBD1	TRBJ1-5	CASSLARSGGQPQHF	TGTGCCAGCAGCTTAGCGAGGTCAGGGGGTCAGCCCCAGCATTTT
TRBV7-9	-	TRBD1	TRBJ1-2	CASSWGQDNYGYTF	TGTGCCAGCAGCTGGGGACAGGACAACTATGGCTACACCTTC
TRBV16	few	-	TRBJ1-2	CASSPYEKPTYGYTF	TGTGCCAGCAGCCCATATGAAAAACCAACCTATGGCTACACCTTC
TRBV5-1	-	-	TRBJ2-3	CASSLASGASTDTQYF	TGCGCCAGCAGCTTGGCGTCTGGGGCGAGCACAGATACGCAGTATTTT
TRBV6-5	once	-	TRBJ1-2	CATNSGAFYGYTF	TGTGCCACCAATTCGGGGGCCTTCTATGGCTACACCTTC
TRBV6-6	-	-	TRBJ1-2	CASSLLGGYGYTF	TGTGCCAGCAGCCTGTTAGGTGGCTATGGCTACACCTTC
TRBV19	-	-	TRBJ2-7	CASSIQITGTYYEQYF	TGTGCCAGTAGTATCCAAATCACCGGGACTTACTACGAGCAGTACTTC
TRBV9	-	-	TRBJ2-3	CASSVAAGSTDTQYF	TGTGCCAGCAGCGTAGCTGCGGGAAGCACAGATACGCAGTATTTT
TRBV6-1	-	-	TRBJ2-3	CASSEAGDTQYF	TGTGCCAGCAGTGAAGCCGGGGATACGCAGTATTTT
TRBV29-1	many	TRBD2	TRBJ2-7	CSVGGTSGVQAGQYF	TGCAGCGTTGGAGGGACTAGCGGGGTACAAGCAGGGCAGTACTTC
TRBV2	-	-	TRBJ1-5	CASSGVSNQPQHF	TGTGCCAGCAGTGGGGTTAGCAATCAGCCCCAGCATTTT
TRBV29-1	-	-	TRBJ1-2	CSVDTVTLYGYTF	TGCAGCGTTGATACCGTGACCCTCTATGGCTACACCTTC
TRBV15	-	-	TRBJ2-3	CATSMGESTDTQYF	TGTGCCACCAGCATGGGGGAAAGCACAGATACGCAGTATTTT
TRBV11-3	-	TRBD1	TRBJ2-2	CASSLYSTGGDTGELFF	TGTGCCAGCAGCTTGTATTCTACAGGGGGCGACACCGGGGAGCTGTTTTTT
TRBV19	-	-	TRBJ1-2	CASWSFGYEGYTF	TGTGCCAGTTGGAGCTTTGGGTATGAGGGCTACACCTTC
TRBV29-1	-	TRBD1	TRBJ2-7	CSVGQGIYEQYF	TGCAGCGTTGGACAGGGGATCTACGAGCAGTACTTC
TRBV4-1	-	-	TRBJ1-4	CASSQEAARRGEEKLFF	TGCGCCAGCAGCCAAGAAGCGGCACGCAGGGGTGAAGAAAAACTGTTTTTT
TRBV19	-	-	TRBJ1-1	CASRPTGGPNTEAFF	TGTGCCAGTAGACCGACCGGGGGGCCGAACACTGAAGCTTTCTTT
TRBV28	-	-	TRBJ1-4	CASSFIPPGREAKLFF	TGTGCCAGCAGTTTTATCCCTCCGGGACGGGAGGCAAAACTGTTTTTT
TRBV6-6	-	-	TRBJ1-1	CASRGEVNTEAFF	TGTGCCAGCAGGGGGGAGGTGAACACTGAAGCTTTCTTT
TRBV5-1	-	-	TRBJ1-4	CASSLTGSTNEKLFF	TGCGCCAGCAGCTTGACAGGGTCCACTAATGAAAAACTGTTTTTT
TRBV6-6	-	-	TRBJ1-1	CASSYSPGVNTEAFF	TGTGCCAGCAGTTACTCCCCCGGGGTGAACACTGAAGCTTTCTTT
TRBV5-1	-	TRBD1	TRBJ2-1	CASSIGTGGNEQFF	TGCGCCAGCAGCATCGGGACAGGTGGCAATGAGCAGTTCTTC
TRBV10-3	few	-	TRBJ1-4	CAISQHGEKLFF	TGTGCCATCTCACAGCACGGTGAAAAACTGTTTTTT
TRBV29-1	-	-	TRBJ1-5	CSATLGGNQPQHF	TGCAGCGCCACCTTGGGGGGGAATCAGCCCCAGCATTTT
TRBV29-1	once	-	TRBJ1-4	CSAGVYEKLFF	TGCAGCGCTGGGGTGTATGAAAAACTGTTTTTT
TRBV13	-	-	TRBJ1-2	CASSLDNGYYGYTF	TGTGCCAGCAGCTTAGATAACGGATACTATGGCTACACCTTC
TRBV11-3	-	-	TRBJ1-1	CASSLGVGMNTEAFF	TGTGCCAGCAGCTTAGGGGTAGGAATGAACACTGAAGCTTTCTTT
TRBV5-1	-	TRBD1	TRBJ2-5	CASSLGQGVQETQYF	TGCGCCAGCAGCTTGGGACAGGGTGTGCAAGAGACCCAGTACTTC
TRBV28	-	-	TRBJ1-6	CASHDGGAIPLHF	TGTGCCAGCCACGATGGGGGGGCGATACCCCTCCACTTT
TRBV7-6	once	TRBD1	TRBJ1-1	CASSLRQGSAEAFF	TGTGCCAGCAGCTTGAGACAGGGGAGTGCTGAAGCTTTCTTT
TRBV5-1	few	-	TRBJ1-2	CASSFQGGDYGYTF	TGCGCCAGCAGCTTCCAGGGAGGGGACTATGGCTACACCTTC
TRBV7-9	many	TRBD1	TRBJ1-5	CASSGGTVRNQPQHF	TGTGCCAGCAGCGGAGGGACAGTCCGCAATCAGCCCCAGCATTTT
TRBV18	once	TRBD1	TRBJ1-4	CASSPQRQGLVANEKLFF	TGTGCCAGCTCACCACAAAGACAGGGGCTGGTTGCTAATGAAAAACTGTTTTTT
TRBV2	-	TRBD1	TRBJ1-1	CASTGQGPEAFF	TGTGCCAGTACGGGACAGGGGCCTGAAGCTTTCTTT
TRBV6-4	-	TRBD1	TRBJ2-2	CASSVRYQWTGGSTGELFF	TGTGCCAGCAGTGTCCGATACCAATGGACAGGGGGCAGCACCGGGGAGCTGTTTTTT
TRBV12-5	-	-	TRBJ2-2	CASGLSMVGTGELFF	TGTGCTAGTGGTTTGTCCATGGTGGGCACCGGGGAGCTGTTTTTT
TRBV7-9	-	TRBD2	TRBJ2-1	CASSPRLAGGLSPKEQFF	TGTGCCAGCAGCCCCCGACTAGCGGGGGGGCTATCCCCCAAGGAGCAGTTCTTC
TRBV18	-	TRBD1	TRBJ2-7	CASSPPGTGISYEQYF	TGTGCCAGCTCACCACCCGGGACAGGGATTTCCTACGAGCAGTACTTC
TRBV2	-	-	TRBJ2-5	CASSSVETQYF	TGTGCCAGCAGCAGTGTGGAGACCCAGTACTTC
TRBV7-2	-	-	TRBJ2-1	CASGLGTHYNEQFF	TGTGCCAGCGGCCTCGGGACTCATTACAATGAGCAGTTCTTC
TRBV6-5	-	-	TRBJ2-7	CASSYSDMREQYF	TGTGCCAGCAGTTACTCCGACATGCGCGAGCAGTACTTC
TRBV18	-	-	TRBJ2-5	CASSPPTRGEETQYF	TGTGCCAGCTCACCACCGACTAGGGGAGAAGAGACCCAGTACTTC
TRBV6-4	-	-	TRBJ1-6	CASSDSTGWGPLHF	TGTGCCAGCAGTGACTCGACAGGTTGGGGACCCCTCCACTTT
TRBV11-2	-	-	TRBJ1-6	CASSLGTDFSPLHF	TGTGCCAGCAGCTTAGGTACAGATTTTTCACCCCTCCACTTT
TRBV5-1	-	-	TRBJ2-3	CASRLLGDTTDTQYF	TGCGCCAGCAGGCTCCTCGGCGATACCACAGATACGCAGTATTTT
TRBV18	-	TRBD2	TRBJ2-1	CASSPRTSGGAGVGEQFF	TGTGCCAGCTCACCAAGGACTAGCGGGGGGGCAGGAGTTGGTGAGCAGTTCTTC
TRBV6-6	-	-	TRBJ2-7	CASSLDYSYEQYF	TGTGCCAGCAGTTTGGACTACTCCTACGAGCAGTACTTC
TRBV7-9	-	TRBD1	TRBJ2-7	CASSFPRTGVYEQYF	TGTGCCAGCAGTTTCCCAAGGACAGGGGTCTACGAGCAGTACTTC
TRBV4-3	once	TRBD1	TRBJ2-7	CASSQDTGTGYEQYF	TGCGCCAGCAGCCAAGACACCGGGACAGGCTACGAGCAGTACTTC
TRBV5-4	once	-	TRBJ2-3	CASSFVWVRTDTQYF	TGTGCCAGCAGCTTCGTTTGGGTTAGGACAGATACGCAGTATTTT
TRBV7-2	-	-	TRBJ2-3	CASSLEGGTDTQYF	TGTGCCAGCAGCTTAGAAGGCGGCACAGATACGCAGTATTTT
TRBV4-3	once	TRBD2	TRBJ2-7	CASSHRSSGKSYEQYF	TGCGCCAGCAGCCACCGGAGTAGCGGGAAATCCTACGAGCAGTACTTC
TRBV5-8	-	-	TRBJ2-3	CASSLATELHTDTQYF	TGTGCCAGCAGCTTGGCAACAGAACTACACACAGATACGCAGTATTTT
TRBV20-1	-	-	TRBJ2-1	CSWSPYNEQFF	TGCAGTTGGAGTCCCTACAATGAGCAGTTCTTC